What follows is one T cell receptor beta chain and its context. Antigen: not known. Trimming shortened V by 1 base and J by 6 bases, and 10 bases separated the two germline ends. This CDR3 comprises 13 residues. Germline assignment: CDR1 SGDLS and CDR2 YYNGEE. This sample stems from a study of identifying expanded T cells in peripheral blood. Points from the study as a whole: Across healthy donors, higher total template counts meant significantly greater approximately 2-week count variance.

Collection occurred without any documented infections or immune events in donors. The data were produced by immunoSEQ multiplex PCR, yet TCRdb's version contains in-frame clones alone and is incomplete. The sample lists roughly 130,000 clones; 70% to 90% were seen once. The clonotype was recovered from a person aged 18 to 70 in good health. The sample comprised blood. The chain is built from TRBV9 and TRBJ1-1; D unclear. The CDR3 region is CASSVREGAEAFF. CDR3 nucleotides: TGTGCCAGCAGCGTAAGAGAAGGTGCTGAAGCTTTCTTT.